This entry lists 24 T cell receptor beta chains sequenced from one sample in a study of technical replicates of blood from several donors. Assay used: immunoSEQ multiplex PCR; TCRdb lists only in-frame clones, some missing. The sample consists of tens of thousands of clones, roughly four fifths of them appearing once. Sample: PBMCs. Every receptor here comes from a human donor in good health. Some clones in this sample may be carry-over from other donors' samples.

The V call is TRBV2, the J call TRBJ2-2, with D perhaps TRBD2 (7 bases). Germline-derived CDR1 and CDR2 are SNHLY and FYNNEI. The CDR3 runs 15 residues. The V gene lost 6 bases and the J gene lost 4 bases, with 15 bases spanning the gap. The CDR3 loop reads CASRLGGGGTGELFF. As DNA, the CDR3 is TGTGCCAGCAGGCTTGGCGGGGGCGGCACCGGGGAGCTGTTTTTT.

This clone occurred once. V usage is TRBV5-4 and J usage is TRBJ2-5, with TRBD2 matching over 14 bases. This CDR3 has 15 residues. V was clipped by 10 bases and J by 5 bases; unmatched bases: 10. CDR1 and CDR2 from the germline V gene are SGHNT and YYREEE (reference sequence). Here the CDR3 DNA reads TGTGCCCTTTCTGGGACTAGCGGGGGACGTGAGACCCAGTACTTC. Protein product: CALSGTSGGRETQYF. Full variable domain (remainder filled in from reference TRBV5-4 and TRBJ2-5): ETGVTQSPTHLIKTRGQQVTLRCSSQSGHNTVSWYQQALGQGPQFIFQYYREEENGRGNFPPRFSGLQFPNYSSELNVNALELDDSALYLCALSGTSGGRETQYFGPGTRLLVL.

The chain combines TRBV25-1 with TRBJ2-1, with D unclear. Trimming pared 3 bases from V and 6 bases from J, leaving 12 bases between. CDR3 length: 14 residues. Per germline, CDR1 MGHDK and CDR2 SYGVNS. The CDR3 nucleotides read TGTGCCAGCAGTGACCTCTCAGGTGCCAATGAGCAGTTCTTC. Protein: CASSDLSGANEQFF.

The count of this clone is one. The chain joins TRBV6-1 to TRBJ2-2; tentative D call: TRBD2 (5 bases). The CDR3 runs 12 residues. Germline CDR1 is MNHNS and CDR2 is SASEGT. Trimming took 6 bases from V and 6 from J, leaving 8 bases between them. CDR3 sequence: CASRRVPGELFF. The CDR3 DNA reads as TGTGCCAGCAGGAGGGTGCCCGGGGAGCTGTTTTTT.

The chain has TRBV5-5 and TRBJ1-4, with D tentatively TRBD1 (5 bases). With 4 bases removed from V and 7 bases from J, the gap between germline ends came to 14 bases. Germline CDR1 and CDR2: SGHKS and YYEKEE (reference sequence). The CDR3 is 14 amino acids. The CDR3 region is CASSSNRRSEKLFF. The DNA for the CDR3 is TGTGCCAGCAGCAGTAACAGGCGTAGTGAAAAACTGTTTTTT.

J is TRBJ1-2 and V is TRBV6-1; D is unclear. The CDR3 contains 14 residues. V lost 6 bases to trimming and J lost 4 bases, with 15 bases between them. Germline V gives CDR1 MNHNS, CDR2 SASEGT. In DNA form, the CDR3 reads TGTGCCAGCAGCCCCGCCTGGGCAGTCTATGGCTACACCTTC. Translating it yields CASSPAWAVYGYTF.

This chain links TRBV6-1 with TRBJ2-3; 11 bases are a match to TRBD1. V gave up 4 bases and J gave up 7 bases; unmatched junction bases: 4. CDR1 is MNHNS and CDR2 is SASEGT in the germline V gene. The CDR3 sequence is 14 residues long. The CDR3 sequence: CASSGDRGTYTQYF. DNA of the CDR3: TGTGCCAGCAGTGGGGACAGGGGGACCTATACGCAGTATTTT.

The sample holds one count of this clone. V is TRBV5-6 and J is TRBJ1-2; 8 bases agree with TRBD1. CDR1 is SGHDT and CDR2 is YYEEEE in the germline V gene. Trimming at V came to 1 base and at J to 8 bases, leaving 10 bases not matched to a gene. The CDR3 loop spans 15 amino acids. The CDR3 DNA sequence: TGTGCCAGCAGCTTGTACGGACAGGGAGAGTTAGGCTACACCTTC. This sequence encodes CASSLYGQGELGYTF.

The chain employs TRBV4-1 and TRBJ2-7; a possible D gene is TRBD2 (6 bases). V was trimmed by 4 bases and J by 6 bases, leaving 13 bases between them. In germline, CDR1 is MGHRA, CDR2 YSYEKL. The length of the CDR3 is 13 residues. CDR3 sequence (DNA): TGCGCCAGCAGCCGAGGGCCGGGAGTCGAGCAGTACTTC. Translation gives CASSRGPGVEQYF.

This sequence joins TRBV4-3 and TRBJ1-1; 8 bases are a match to TRBD1. This CDR3 comprises 15 residues. CDR1 and CDR2 (germline): LGHNA, YSLEER. With 2 bases clipped from V and 4 bases from J, the junction kept 6 bases outside the gene matches. CDR3 sequence reads: CASSQYRGRSTEAFF. DNA of the CDR3: TGCGCCAGCAGCCAATACAGGGGGAGGAGCACTGAAGCTTTCTTT.

This chain connects TRBV7-9 to TRBJ1-4, with a weak D call TRBD1 (6 bases). Trimming shortened V by 2 bases and J by 8 bases, and 9 bases separated the two germline ends. The CDR3 is made up of 13 amino acids. Per germline, CDR1 SEHNR and CDR2 FQNEAQ (reference sequence). DNA for the CDR3: TGTGCCAGCAGCTTAACAGGGTACGAAAAACTGTTTTTT. Amino acids: CASSLTGYEKLFF. Supplemented by reference TRBV7-9 and TRBJ1-4, the full variable domain reads DTGVSQNPRHKITKRGQNVTFRCDPISEHNRLYWYRQTLGQGPEFLTYFQNEAQLEKSRLLSDRFSAERPKGSFSTLEIQRTEQGDSAMYLCASSLTGYEKLFFGSGTQLSVL.

This clone has just one count. This rearrangement joins TRBV4-1 to TRBJ2-7; D perhaps matches TRBD1 (6 bases). The CDR3 sequence is 15 residues long. CDR1 MGHRA and CDR2 YSYEKL come from the germline V gene. The germline V and J ends were trimmed by 4 bases and 5 bases, with 18 bases remaining between them. CDR3 in DNA: TGCGCCAGCAGCCGAAATACACAGGGCGTCAACGAGCAGTACTTC. It codes for CASSRNTQGVNEQYF.

V gene TRBV30 combines with J gene TRBJ1-1; 7 bases line up with TRBD1. The CDR3 covers 15 residues. Unmatched junction bases numbered 7, after V lost 2 bases and J lost 1 base. CDR1 and CDR2 (germline): GTSNPN, SVGIG (reference sequence). The CDR3 reads CAWSSPGQRNTEAFF. For the CDR3, the DNA is TGTGCCTGGAGTAGCCCGGGACAGAGGAACACTGAAGCTTTCTTT.

CDR3 sequence: CASSRAGSLRGTYGYTF. DNA of the CDR3: TGTGCCAGTAGTAGAGCGGGTTCTCTAAGGGGAACTTATGGCTACACCTTC. The rearrangement links TRBV19 to TRBJ1-2; D may be TRBD1 (5 bases). Trimming removed 4 bases at V and 5 bases at J, with 23 bases between. Germline loops: CDR1 LNHDA, CDR2 SQIVND (reference sequence). The CDR3 spans 17 residues.

The CDR3 DNA is TGTGCCAGCACCACCACAGGGGAGCAGTACTTC. It yields the protein CASTTTGEQYF. The V call is TRBV11-2, the J call TRBJ2-7; the D gene is possibly TRBD1 (6 bases). Trimming pared 7 bases from V and 7 bases from J, leaving 11 bases between. The CDR3 is made up of 11 amino acids. Germline CDR1 and CDR2: SGHAT and FQNNGV.

The V gene is TRBV10-3, the J gene TRBJ2-3; 11 bases align to TRBD2. In germline, CDR1 is ENHRY, CDR2 SYGVKD. V was pared by 11 bases and J by 3 bases, with 10 bases of the junction left unmatched. The CDR3 runs to 15 residues. DNA of the CDR3: TGTGCCTTTCGACTAGCGGGAAAACTAACAGATACGCAGTATTTT. Its translation: CAFRLAGKLTDTQYF.

The chain uses TRBV6-1 and TRBJ1-3, with 10 bases fitting TRBD1. Germline CDR1 reads MNHNS; CDR2 reads SASEGT. V gave up 3 bases and J gave up 1 base; unmatched junction bases: 6. The CDR3 contains 17 residues. The CDR3 nucleotides read TGTGCCAGCAGTGACCCCGGGACAGGGGAATCTGGAAACACCATATATTTT. Its translation is CASSDPGTGESGNTIYF.

The rearrangement uses TRBV19 and TRBJ2-4, with D possibly TRBD2 on 6 matching bases. CDR1 and CDR2 (germline): LNHDA, SQIVND (reference sequence). Trimming took 3 bases from V and 5 from J, leaving 14 bases between them. CDR3 size: 15 residues. CDR3 sequence reads: CASSIQGAGENIQYF. Here the CDR3 DNA reads TGTGCCAGTAGTATTCAAGGAGCGGGCGAAAACATTCAGTACTTC. The full variable domain, its missing parts supplied by reference TRBV19 and TRBJ2-4, is DGGITQSPKYLFRKEGQNVTLSCEQNLNHDAMYWYRQDPGQGLRLIYYSQIVNDFQKGDIAEGYSVSREKKESFPLTVTSAQKNPTAFYLCASSIQGAGENIQYFGAGTRLSVL.

A few counts support this clone. This sequence joins TRBV19 and TRBJ1-1, with TRBD1 as a possible D gene (5 bases). The V gene's germline CDR1 is LNHDA and CDR2 SQIVND (reference sequence). The germline V and J ends were trimmed by 9 bases and 10 bases, with 21 bases remaining between them. CDR3 length equals 13 residues. The CDR3 is CASTLGGSFGAFF. CDR3 coding DNA: TGTGCCAGCACCTTGGGGGGGTCTTTTGGAGCTTTCTTT.

The CDR3 region is CASSIPGQGSETQYF. CDR3 coding DNA: TGTGCCAGTAGTATCCCCGGACAGGGTTCGGAGACCCAGTACTTC. V usage is TRBV19 and J usage is TRBJ2-5, with 8 bases fitting TRBD1. The CDR3 sequence is 15 residues long. Trimming removed 3 bases from V and 5 bases from J; junction bases left unmatched: 8. Germline loops: CDR1 LNHDA, CDR2 SQIVND (reference sequence).

The rearrangement joins TRBV7-8 to TRBJ1-3, with D possibly being TRBD1 (5 bases). The V and J ends lost 4 bases and 6 bases respectively, with 13 bases between them. The CDR3 spans 14 residues. The germline V gene has CDR1 SGHVS and CDR2 FQNEAQ. The CDR3 DNA follows: TGTGCCAGCAGCTCGATACAGGTTCCAAACACCATATATTTT. Protein product: CASSSIQVPNTIYF.

The chain joins TRBV11-2 to TRBJ1-3, with D possibly being TRBD1 (5 bases). The CDR3 loop spans 12 amino acids. The germline V and J ends were trimmed by 8 bases and 5 bases, with 10 bases remaining between them. CDR1 is SGHAT and CDR2 is FQNNGV in the germline V gene. DNA for the CDR3: TGTGCCAGCGCGGGACGGCGAAACACCATATATTTT. Protein: CASAGRRNTIYF.

The V and J genes are TRBV4-2 and TRBJ2-1, with a possible D match to TRBD2 (6 bases). Germline V gives CDR1 LGHNA, CDR2 YNFKEQ. The CDR3 is made up of 16 amino acids. Trimming pared 1 base from V and 4 bases from J, leaving 14 bases between. CDR3 sequence: CASSQVFGSGYNEQFF. DNA for the CDR3: TGTGCCAGCAGCCAAGTATTCGGGAGTGGTTACAATGAGCAGTTCTTC.

This chain joins TRBV27 and TRBJ1-2; 10 bases match TRBD1. J gave up 7 bases and V 4 bases, and 3 bases lay outside the gene matches. The CDR3 runs 13 residues. Germline V CDR1 and CDR2: MNHEY, SMNVEV (reference sequence). The CDR3 reads CASSSTGGLGYTF. CDR3 nucleotides: TGTGCCAGCAGTTCGACAGGGGGCCTTGGCTACACCTTC.